This section outlines one T cell receptor beta chain sequence together with its context. The V end was cut by 3 bases, the J end by 5 bases, with 7 bases between. This CDR3 has 13 amino acids. Germline loops: CDR1 KGHSH, CDR2 LQKENI. Time point meaning: cycle 4 day 1 (C4D1), after more than five weeks of nivolumab. Each patient relapsed following autologous stem cell transplantation, and prior brentuximab vedotin exposure differed. With magnetic negative selection, CD4+ T cells were purified from PBMCs that had been thawed. This specimen comes from a study of PD-1 blockade in classical Hodgkin lymphoma. Data came from immunoSEQ multiplex PCR; TCRdb stores just in-frame clones and leaves some out. The sample records some 22,000 clones, roughly 76% being singletons.

The origin of this receptor is a human donor with classical Hodgkin lymphoma. The rearrangement uses TRBV18 and TRBJ2-2; weak D call: TRBD2 (5 bases). The sample was CD4+ T cells from blood, taken before the fourth cycle of nivolumab. CDR3: CASSPRVTGELFF. CDR3 coding DNA: TGTGCCAGCTCACCGAGGGTAACCGGGGAGCTGTTTTTT.